The table lists the clone carrying this T cell receptor (beta chain) with many counts. The data originate from a study of T cells after yellow fever vaccination. V lost 6 bases to trimming and J lost 5 bases, with 16 bases between them. Germline lookup yields CDR1 MDHEN and CDR2 SYDVKM. The CDR3 has 14 residues. UMIs were added to TCR cDNA along with a universal primer site when it was made by 5'RACE template switching. TCRdb redid the calling of the 5' RACE reads with MiXCR, one entry per CDR3 protein. Of roughly 320,000 distinct CDR3 sequences in the sample, roughly a tenth were seen once. The chain links TRBV28 to TRBJ1-1, with D possibly being TRBD1 (5 bases). The sequencing here drew on CD4+ T cells sorted from PBMCs, taken 45 days after the yellow fever booster vaccination. The clonotype was recovered from a man aged 18 to 35 who received the YFV17D yellow fever vaccine. Here the CDR3 reads CASRPGQSRTEAFF. DNA for the CDR3: TGTGCCAGCAGACCAGGGCAGTCGAGGACTGAAGCTTTCTTT.